A few counts support the clone carrying this T cell receptor beta chain. Its cognate antigen is unknown. Every contributor of samples was a Caucasian grown-up residing in Nashville, Tennessee. This record belongs to a study of shared clonotypes between healthy human individuals. At the level of the study: With ages of 18 to 49, the donors were a couple of women and three men.

Genomic DNA of every subset was divided equally among multiple immunoSEQ plates. Sequencing used immunoSEQ multiplex PCR; TCRdb keeps in-frame clones, though not all of them. This table has some 980,000 clones, 76% appearing once. Study-wide results and limits: The study's rarefaction showed incomplete sorted-subset sequencing despite large depth.

This receptor was identified in a man between 18 and 35 years old in good health. Sequenced input: memory CD4+ T cells sorted from blood. The subset here: CD45RA-negative fraction.

CDR3 coding DNA: TGTGCCAGCAGCTTGGACCGACTAGCGGGAAGCTCCTACGAGCAGTACTTC. Translating gives CASSLDRLAGSSYEQYF. The genes are TRBV5-6 and TRBJ2-7, with 11 bases fitting TRBD2. Trimming at V came to 0 bases and at J to 0 bases, leaving 5 bases not matched to a gene. This CDR3 region has 17 residues. Germline V gene lookup returns CDR1 SGHDT and CDR2 YYEEEE.